Below, 30 T cell receptor beta chains from the same sample are listed, as sequenced in a study of T cell repertoires in cytomegalovirus infection. TCRdb reprocessed the reads via MiXCR and lists one record per CDR3 protein. This table has around 740,000 distinct CDR3 sequences, 35% to 40% appearing once. Sequenced material: PBMCs. Receptor source: a human donor in good health (CMV status not recorded). Some clones in this sample may be carry-over from other donors' samples.

This sequence joins TRBV6-1 and TRBJ1-1, with a weak D call TRBD1 (5 bases). There are 13 residues in the CDR3. Trimming shortened V by 7 bases and J by 6 bases, and 15 bases separated the two germline ends. Germline lookup yields CDR1 MNHNS and CDR2 SASEGT. Written as DNA, the CDR3 is TGTGCCAGCATTCCCGGGACCCCCCCTGAAGCTTTCTTT. Translating gives CASIPGTPPEAFF.

This clonotype has more than one count but fewer than ten. The chain links TRBV10-2 to TRBJ2-6, with D possibly matching TRBD1 (5 bases). This CDR3 has 17 amino acids. Germline-derived CDR1 and CDR2 are WSHSY and SAAADI. V lost 4 bases and J lost 0, with 13 bases in between. Here the CDR3 reads CASSVGGAASGANVLTF. CDR3 bases: TGCGCCAGCAGTGTGGGTGGGGCAGCCTCTGGGGCCAACGTCCTGACTTTC.

This clonotype occurred a few times. This chain links TRBV12-3 or TRBV12-4 with TRBJ2-5, with 7 bases that match TRBD1. The CDR3 is 12 amino acids. J was trimmed by 1 base and V by 8 bases; bases with no gene match: 1. The CDR3 coding sequence is TGTGCCAGCGGGACAGCCCAAGAGACCCAGTACTTC. Its protein is CASGTAQETQYF.

Regarding this clonotype: The conserved phenylalanine or tryptophan normally closing the CDR3 is absent here, so this likely arose from a read error. The chain links TRBV7-2 to TRBJ2-7, with 12 nucleotides matching TRBD1. The CDR3 covers 16 residues. Germline CDR1 is SGHTA and CDR2 is FQGNSA. The J segment lost 3 bases and the V segment lost 5 bases, leaving 8 bases of the junction unmatched. The CDR3 loop is CASSQSGTGGDYEQYL. The CDR3 DNA sequence: TGTGCCAGCAGCCAAAGCGGGACAGGGGGCGACTACGAGCAGTACTTA.

The chain joins TRBV20-1 to TRBJ2-3; 8 bases agree with TRBD2. Germline V gene data show CDR1 as DFQATT and CDR2 as SNEGSKA (reference sequence). Trimming took 3 bases from V and 4 from J; bases not matched to a gene: 3. The CDR3 covers 13 residues. The CDR3 protein is CSASREGSDTQYF. DNA for the CDR3: TGCAGTGCTAGTCGGGAGGGTTCAGATACGCAGTATTTT.

The chain combines TRBV12-3 or TRBV12-4 with TRBJ1-6, with D perhaps TRBD1 (6 bases). The CDR3 is 14 residues long. V gave up 6 bases and J gave up 10 bases, with 16 bases separating them. The CDR3 DNA follows: TGTGCCAGCAGCAAGGACAGCCCTGGATCACCCCTCCACTTT. This sequence encodes CASSKDSPGSPLHF.

This clonotype has just one count. This chain links TRBV12-3 or TRBV12-4 with TRBJ2-1, with TRBD2 matching over 7 bases. Unmatched junction bases numbered 13, after V lost 2 bases and J lost 3 bases. This CDR3 comprises 18 residues. CDR3 region: CASSLPPLTSSYYNEQFF. CDR3 coding DNA: TGTGCCAGCAGTTTACCCCCTCTGACTAGCAGCTACTACAATGAGCAGTTCTTC.

On this clonotype itself: With a much larger clone just one base away, this may be a read error. CDR3 protein: CARSLGGQGNQPQHF. The CDR3 coding sequence is TGTGCCAGAAGCTTAGGTGGACAGGGGAATCAGCCCCAGCATTTT. The V call is TRBV7-6, the J call TRBJ1-5; 9 bases match TRBD1. The length of the CDR3 is 15 residues. Germline V gives CDR1 SGHVS, CDR2 FNYEAQ.

V is TRBV10-3 and J is TRBJ1-5; 7 bases align to TRBD1. With 4 bases clipped from V and 2 bases from J, the junction kept 2 bases outside the gene matches. The CDR3 has 14 amino acids. In germline, CDR1 is ENHRY, CDR2 SYGVKD. CDR3 amino acids: CAISGTGRNQPQHF. The DNA for the CDR3 is TGTGCCATCAGTGGGACAGGTCGCAATCAGCCCCAGCATTTT.

This clonotype was detected a few times. V gene TRBV7-9 combines with J gene TRBJ2-1, with 10 bases lining up with TRBD2. CDR3 length: 15 amino acids. CDR1 is SEHNR and CDR2 is FQNEAQ in the germline V gene (reference sequence). CDR3 DNA sequence: TGTGCTACCACCCCCAGCGGGGGGGCCTACAATGAGCAGTTCTTC. Translation gives CATTPSGGAYNEQFF. The variable domain in full, completed from reference TRBV7-9 and TRBJ2-1, reads DTGVSQNPRHKITKRGQNVTFRCDPISEHNRLYWYRQTLGQGPEFLTYFQNEAQLEKSRLLSDRFSAERPKGSFSTLEIQRTEQGDSAMYLCATTPSGGAYNEQFFGPGTRLTVL.

This sequence joins TRBV7-6 and TRBJ2-1; D perhaps matches TRBD2 (6 bases). The CDR3 contains 13 residues. Between the trimmed V and J ends, which lost 4 bases and 6 bases, there was a span of 10 bases. The V gene's germline CDR1 is SGHVS and CDR2 FNYEAQ. CDR3 amino acids: CASSSQGGNEQFF. CDR3 nucleotide sequence: TGTGCCAGCAGCTCGCAGGGAGGCAATGAGCAGTTCTTC. The complete variable domain, with remaining parts taken from reference TRBV7-6 and TRBJ2-1, reads GAGVSQSPRYKVTKRGQDVALRCDPISGHVSLYWYRQALGQGPEFLTYFNYEAQQDKSGLPNDRFSAERPEGSISTLTIQRTEQRDSAMYRCASSSQGGNEQFFGPGTRLTVL.

The chain couples TRBV18 to TRBJ1-2; no clear D. Germline V gene lookup returns CDR1 KGHSH and CDR2 LQKENI. The CDR3 loop spans 13 amino acids. V was trimmed by 3 bases and J by 4 bases, leaving 9 bases between them. The CDR3 region has the DNA TGTGCCAGCTCACCGACGGTGGCCTATGGCTACACCTTC. Encoded protein: CASSPTVAYGYTF.

The chain uses TRBV11-2 and TRBJ2-7; a weak D match, TRBD1 (6 bases). Germline CDR1 SGHAT, CDR2 FQNNGV. Trimming pared 0 bases from V and 0 bases from J, leaving 12 bases between. This CDR3 region has 16 residues. The CDR3 sequence: CASSLEARGFSYEQYF. In nucleotides, the CDR3 is TGTGCCAGCAGCTTAGAGGCCAGGGGTTTCTCCTACGAGCAGTACTTC.

This clonotype was seen only a few times. At one of its ends the junction is not consistent with the germline gene, which may arise from a read error. The chain employs TRBV29-1 and TRBJ1-1; no reliable D call. CDR1 and CDR2 from the germline V gene are SQVTM and ANQGSEA. The CDR3 contains 12 residues. CDR3 loop: CSVGGRNTEAFF. CDR3 nucleotides: TGCAGTGTTGGAGGGAGGAACACTGAAGCTTTCTTT.

In its sample, this clonotype was seen a few times. V usage is TRBV12-3 or TRBV12-4 and J usage is TRBJ1-4; 9 nucleotides agree with TRBD1. This CDR3 has 15 amino acids. The J segment lost 12 bases and the V segment lost 6 bases, leaving 14 bases of the junction unmatched. The CDR3 coding sequence is TGTGCCAGCAGCCCCGGGACAGGGAGGGTGTGGGAACTGTTTTTT. Translation: CASSPGTGRVWELFF.

The J gene is TRBJ1-2, the V gene TRBV28, with a possible D match to TRBD1 (5 bases). CDR1 and CDR2 (germline): MDHEN, SYDVKM. Trimming left V 8 bases short and J 6 bases short, with 13 bases between. The CDR3 has 12 amino acids. CDR3 bases: TGTGCCAGCCACGGCAGGGCCCATGGCTACACCTTC. Its translation: CASHGRAHGYTF.

This clonotype was observed many times. The chain employs TRBV7-2 and TRBJ2-5; 7 bases line up with TRBD2. CDR1 SGHTA and CDR2 FQGNSA come from the germline V gene. The CDR3 covers 15 residues. V trimming: 2 bases; J trimming: 5 bases; junction bases outside the gene matches: 8. The CDR3 DNA reads TGTGCCAGCAGCTTATGGGGGGGACTTCGGGAGACCCAGTACTTC. It encodes CASSLWGGLRETQYF.

The V gene is TRBV28, the J gene TRBJ1-1; D unclear. This CDR3 contains 15 residues. V shed 7 bases and J shed 3 bases, with 18 bases lying between them. The germline V gene encodes CDR1 MDHEN and CDR2 SYDVKM. CDR3 nucleotides: TGTGCCAGCAAGAGAAACCTCGCCCGGCACACTGAAGCTTTCTTT. Amino acid sequence: CASKRNLARHTEAFF.

CDR3 residues: CAWRKTGVVGELFF. CDR3 in DNA: TGTGCCTGGAGGAAGACAGGGGTGGTCGGGGAGCTGTTTTTT. The V gene is TRBV30, the J gene TRBJ2-2; 8 positions match TRBD1. With 3 bases clipped from V and 7 bases from J, the junction kept 7 bases outside the gene matches. This CDR3 spans 14 amino acids. CDR1 GTSNPN and CDR2 SVGIG come from the germline V gene (reference sequence).

The CDR3 spells CAPRGGRSTGLGNQPQHF. The CDR3 bases are TGTGCCCCAAGGGGCGGTCGGAGTACGGGTTTAGGCAATCAGCCCCAGCATTTT. The chain couples TRBV12-3 or TRBV12-4 to TRBJ1-5; a possible D gene is TRBD1 (5 bases). V dropped 11 bases and J dropped 2 bases, with 28 bases sitting between them. This CDR3 spans 18 amino acids.

This sequence joins TRBV28 and TRBJ2-7; D gene unclear. CDR1 is MDHEN, CDR2 SYDVKM, per germline. This CDR3 contains 15 residues. V lost 6 bases, J lost 2 bases, and 17 bases lay in between. CDR3: CASSIINSDTYEQYF. The CDR3 nucleotides are TGTGCCAGCAGCATCATTAACAGTGATACCTACGAGCAGTACTTC.

This clonotype has a single count. The gene calls are TRBV20-1 and TRBJ2-7, with 9 nucleotides matching TRBD1. The CDR3 has 11 residues. V was pared by 8 bases and J by 4 bases, with 3 bases of the junction left unmatched. CDR1 is DFQATT, CDR2 SNEGSKA, per germline (reference sequence). CDR3 protein: CSTGGVYEQYF. The DNA for the CDR3 is TGCAGTACAGGGGGCGTTTACGAGCAGTACTTC.

The J gene is TRBJ2-3, the V gene TRBV11-3, with D perhaps matching TRBD2 (6 bases). This CDR3 has 17 amino acids. The ends were cut back, 3 bases at V and 0 bases at J, with 16 bases in the middle. In germline, CDR1 is SGHNT, CDR2 YENEEA. Written as DNA, the CDR3 is TGTGCCAGCAGCTTGGGTACGGGGGACCCTAGCACAGATACGCAGTATTTT. It specifies CASSLGTGDPSTDTQYF. Combining the CDR3 with reference TRBV11-3 and TRBJ2-3 gives the whole variable domain EAGVVQSPRYKIIEKKQPVAFWCNPISGHNTLYWYLQNLGQGPELLIRYENEEAVDDSQLPKDRFSAERLKGVDSTLKIQPAELGDSAVYLCASSLGTGDPSTDTQYFGPGTRLTVL.

This clonotype was picked up a small number of times. The CDR3 DNA is TGTGCCAGCAGCTTATATCCGGGAGGCGCGCAGTATTTT. Its translation: CASSLYPGGAQYF. The genes are TRBV7-2 and TRBJ2-3, with 7 bases lining up with TRBD2. The J segment lost 10 bases and the V segment lost 2 bases, leaving 6 bases of the junction unmatched. Germline V gene data show CDR1 as SGHTA and CDR2 as FQGNSA. The length of the CDR3 is 13 residues.

This clonotype was detected ten times or more. V usage is TRBV7-9 and J usage is TRBJ2-1, with 9 nucleotides matching TRBD2. V shed 4 bases and J 4 bases; nucleotides not matched to a gene: 11. Germline loops: CDR1 SEHNR, CDR2 FQNEAQ (reference sequence). The CDR3 has 17 amino acids. In nucleotides, the CDR3 is TGTGCCAGCAGCTCCCGTAGCGGGAGTGGGGCGTACAATGAGCAGTTCTTC. Residues: CASSSRSGSGAYNEQFF.

This clonotype occurred once. The chain combines TRBV6-5 with TRBJ1-2; tentative D call: TRBD1 (5 bases). Germline CDR1 MNHEY, CDR2 SVGAGI. CDR3 size: 12 residues. The V end was cut by 1 base, the J end by 7 bases, with 7 bases between. The CDR3 DNA is TGTGCCAGCAGTTACTTAACAGGTGGCTACACCTTC. It specifies CASSYLTGGYTF.

This chain links TRBV7-2 with TRBJ1-4; 8 nucleotides align to TRBD1. Germline V gene sequence: CDR1 SGHTA, CDR2 FQGNSA. This CDR3 contains 19 residues. With V trimmed by 2 bases and J by 8 bases, 19 bases remained unmatched. This CDR3 reads CASSLWGPGTGLEDEKLFF. CDR3 in DNA: TGTGCCAGCAGCTTATGGGGTCCCGGGACAGGCTTGGAAGACGAAAAACTGTTTTTT.

Notes on this clonotype: Since no conserved phenylalanine or tryptophan closes the CDR3, a read error is the likely cause. The chain carries TRBV7-2 and TRBJ2-7, with D uncertain. The CDR3 consists of 11 residues. Deletions cut 4 bases from V and 2 bases from J, with 3 bases between. CDR1 and CDR2 (germline): SGHTA, FQGNSA. CDR3 amino acids: CASSSTYEQYL. Here the CDR3 DNA reads TGTGCCAGCAGCTCCACCTACGAGCAGTACTTA.

The chain is built from TRBV11-2 and TRBJ2-7; D is uncertain. V gave up 3 bases and J gave up 6 bases, with 12 bases separating them. The CDR3 is 13 amino acids. CDR1 is SGHAT, CDR2 FQNNGV, per germline. CDR3 DNA: TGTGCCAGCAGCTTGTCGACCTTTGTCGAGCAGTACTTC. This encodes CASSLSTFVEQYF. The full variable domain, with the rest looked up from reference TRBV11-2 and TRBJ2-7, is EAGVAQSPRYKIIEKRQSVAFWCNPISGHATLYWYQQILGQGPKLLIQFQNNGVVDDSQLPKDRFSAERLKGVDSTLKIQPAKLEDSAVYLCASSLSTFVEQYFGPGTRLTVT.

The chain links TRBV12-3 or TRBV12-4 to TRBJ2-3, with a tentative D call TRBD1 (6 bases). V lost 3 bases to trimming and J lost 0 bases, with 13 bases between them. The CDR3 length is 16 residues. For the CDR3, the DNA is TGTGCCAGCAGTTTTAGGTCGGGACATAGCACAGATACGCAGTATTTT. Its translation is CASSFRSGHSTDTQYF.